This note documents a single TCR beta chain sequence. Its cognate antigen is unknown. The J segment lost 6 bases and the V segment lost 1 base, leaving 5 bases of the junction unmatched. This CDR3 spans 14 amino acids. Germline-derived CDR1 and CDR2 are MNHNS and SASEGT. Through a sample-barcoded 5' primer and a J-beta primer mix, a second PCR was run for roughly 6 to 11 cycles. A 12-random-nucleotide template-switch adaptor tagged each cDNA molecule. One entry per CDR3 protein results from TCRdb running MiXCR on the 5' RACE reads. Of around 820,000 distinct CDR3 sequences detected, more than 20% appear once; the ten largest clones hold more than 3%. This specimen belongs to a study of blood T cells in healthy people across ages. Study-wide points: There were more naive CD4+ cells and higher diversity in long-lived donors than in aged donors.

The same specimen was also included in a second study, on T cells of mothers and their children. As reported in that work: Donation came from three healthy Caucasian mothers together with their six children. Second-PCR amplification with M1S added sample barcodes and 2-4 random nucleotides.

This chain connects TRBV6-1 to TRBJ1-1; 7 bases are a match to TRBD1. The clonotype was recovered from a boy aged 5-17 years in good health. The material sequenced was blood. The CDR3, as DNA: TGTGCCAGCAGTGAAGTAGGGGGCTCCGCTGAAGCTTTCTTT. This gives the protein CASSEVGGSAEAFF.